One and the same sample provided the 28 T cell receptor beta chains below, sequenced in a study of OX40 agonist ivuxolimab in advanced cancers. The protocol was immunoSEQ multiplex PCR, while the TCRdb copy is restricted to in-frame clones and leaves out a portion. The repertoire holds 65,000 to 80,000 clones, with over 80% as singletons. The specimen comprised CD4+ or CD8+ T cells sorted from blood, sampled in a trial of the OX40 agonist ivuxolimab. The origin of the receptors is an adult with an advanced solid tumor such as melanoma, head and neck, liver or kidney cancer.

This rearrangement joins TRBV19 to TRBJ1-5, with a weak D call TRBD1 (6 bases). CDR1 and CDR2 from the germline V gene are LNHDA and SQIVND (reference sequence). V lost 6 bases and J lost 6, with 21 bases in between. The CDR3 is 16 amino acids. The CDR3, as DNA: TGTGCCAGTAGCACCTCAGGTACAGGGATGGGTCAGCCCCAGCATTTT. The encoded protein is CASSTSGTGMGQPQHF.

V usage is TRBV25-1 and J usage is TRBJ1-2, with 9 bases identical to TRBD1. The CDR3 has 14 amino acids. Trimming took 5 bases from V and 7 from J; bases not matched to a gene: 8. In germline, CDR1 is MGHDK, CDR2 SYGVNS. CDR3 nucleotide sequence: TGTGCCAGCAGTTTCCAAACAGGGGGCGGTGGCTACACCTTC. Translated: CASSFQTGGGGYTF.

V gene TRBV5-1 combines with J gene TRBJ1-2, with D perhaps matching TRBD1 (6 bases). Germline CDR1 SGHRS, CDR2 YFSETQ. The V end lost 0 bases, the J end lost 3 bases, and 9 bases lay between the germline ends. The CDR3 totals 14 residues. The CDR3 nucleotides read TGCGCCAGCAGCTTGGTTGGGGGCTACTATGGCTACACCTTC. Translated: CASSLVGGYYGYTF.

The DNA of the CDR3 is TGTGCCAGCAGCTTAGGGGACAGGCTCAACAATGAGCAGTTCTTC. As protein: CASSLGDRLNNEQFF. V usage is TRBV5-6 and J usage is TRBJ2-1; 8 positions agree with TRBD1. The germline CDR1 and CDR2 sequences are SGHDT and YYEEEE. There are 15 residues in the CDR3. The trim removed 2 bases at V and 5 bases at J, leaving 6 bases unmatched.

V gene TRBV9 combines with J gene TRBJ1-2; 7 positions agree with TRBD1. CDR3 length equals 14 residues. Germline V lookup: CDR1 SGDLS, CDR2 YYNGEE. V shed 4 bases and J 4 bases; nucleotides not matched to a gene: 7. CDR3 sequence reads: CASSSDREGYGYTF. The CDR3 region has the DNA TGTGCCAGCAGCTCCGACAGGGAGGGCTATGGCTACACCTTC.

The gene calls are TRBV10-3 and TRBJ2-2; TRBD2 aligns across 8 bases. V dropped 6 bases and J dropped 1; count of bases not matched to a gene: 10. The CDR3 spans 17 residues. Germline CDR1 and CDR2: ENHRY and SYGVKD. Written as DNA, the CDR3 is TGTGCCATCAGAACTACTAGCGGCATAAGGAACACCGGGGAGCTGTTTTTT. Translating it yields CAIRTTSGIRNTGELFF.

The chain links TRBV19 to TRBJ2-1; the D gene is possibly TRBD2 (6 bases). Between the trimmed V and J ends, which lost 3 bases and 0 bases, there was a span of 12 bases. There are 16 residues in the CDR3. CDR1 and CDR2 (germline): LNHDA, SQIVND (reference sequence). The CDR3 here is CASSISSASSYNEQFF. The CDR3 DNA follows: TGTGCCAGTAGTATTTCTAGCGCGAGCTCCTACAATGAGCAGTTCTTC.

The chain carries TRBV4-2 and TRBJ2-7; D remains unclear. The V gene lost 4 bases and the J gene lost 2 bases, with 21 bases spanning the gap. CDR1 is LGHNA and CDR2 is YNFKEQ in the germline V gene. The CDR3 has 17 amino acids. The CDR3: CASSLLTASFSTYEQYF. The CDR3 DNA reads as TGTGCCAGCAGCCTATTAACGGCCAGCTTTTCTACCTACGAGCAGTACTTC.

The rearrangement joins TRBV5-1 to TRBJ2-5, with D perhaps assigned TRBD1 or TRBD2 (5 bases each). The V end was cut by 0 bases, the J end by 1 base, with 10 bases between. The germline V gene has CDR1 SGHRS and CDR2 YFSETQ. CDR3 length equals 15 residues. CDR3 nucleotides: TGCGCCAGCAGCTTGGTGGGGGTACTCCAAGAGACCCAGTACTTC. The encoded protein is CASSLVGVLQETQYF.

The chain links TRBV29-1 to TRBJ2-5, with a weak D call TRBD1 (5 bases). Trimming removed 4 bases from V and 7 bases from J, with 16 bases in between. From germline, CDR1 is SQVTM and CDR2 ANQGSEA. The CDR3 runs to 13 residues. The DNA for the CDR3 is TGCAGCGTTGTCTCCGCAGGGTTTGGGACCCAGTACTTC. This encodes CSVVSAGFGTQYF.

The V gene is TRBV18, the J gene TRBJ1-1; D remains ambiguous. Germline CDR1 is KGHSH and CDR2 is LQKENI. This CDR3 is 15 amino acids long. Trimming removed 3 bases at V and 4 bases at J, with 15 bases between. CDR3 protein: CASSPLGASATEAFF. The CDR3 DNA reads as TGTGCCAGCTCACCGTTGGGCGCCTCGGCCACTGAAGCTTTCTTT.

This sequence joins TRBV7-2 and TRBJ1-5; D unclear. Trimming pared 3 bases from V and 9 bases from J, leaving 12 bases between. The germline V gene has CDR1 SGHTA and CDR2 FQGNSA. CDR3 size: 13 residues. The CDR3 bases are TGTGCCAGCAGCTTGAGGGCCCAGTTGCCCCAGCATTTT. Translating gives CASSLRAQLPQHF.

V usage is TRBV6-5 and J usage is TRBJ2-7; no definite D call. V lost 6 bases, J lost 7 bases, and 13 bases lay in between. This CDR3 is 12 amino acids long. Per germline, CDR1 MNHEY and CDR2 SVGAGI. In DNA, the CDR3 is TGTGCCAGCAGGAACTCTAGATCTGAGCAGTACTTC. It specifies CASRNSRSEQYF.

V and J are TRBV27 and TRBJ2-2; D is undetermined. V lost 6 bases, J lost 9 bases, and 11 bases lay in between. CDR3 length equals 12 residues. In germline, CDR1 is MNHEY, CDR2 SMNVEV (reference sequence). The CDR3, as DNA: TGTGCCAGCAGCTCCCGTTCCTGGGAGCTGTTTTTT. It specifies CASSSRSWELFF.

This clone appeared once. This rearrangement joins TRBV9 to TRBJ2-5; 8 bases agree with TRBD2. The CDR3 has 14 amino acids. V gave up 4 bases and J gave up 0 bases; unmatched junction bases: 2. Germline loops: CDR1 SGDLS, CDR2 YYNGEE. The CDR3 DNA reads TGTGCCAGCAGCCGTAGCGGGAACCAAGAGACCCAGTACTTC. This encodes CASSRSGNQETQYF.

CDR3 amino acids: CASSGRTATYEQYF. The DNA of the CDR3 is TGTGCCAGCAGTGGAAGGACAGCCACCTACGAGCAGTACTTC. The chain uses TRBV6-5 and TRBJ2-7, with D perhaps TRBD1 (6 bases). Trimming left V 5 bases short and J 2 bases short, with 13 bases between. Germline CDR1 and CDR2: MNHEY and SVGAGI. The length of the CDR3 is 14 residues.

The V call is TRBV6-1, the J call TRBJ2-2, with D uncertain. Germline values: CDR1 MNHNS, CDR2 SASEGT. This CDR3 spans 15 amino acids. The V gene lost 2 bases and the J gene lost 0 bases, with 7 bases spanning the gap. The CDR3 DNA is TGTGCCAGCAGTGAATTACAAGCGAACACCGGGGAGCTGTTTTTT. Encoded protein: CASSELQANTGELFF.

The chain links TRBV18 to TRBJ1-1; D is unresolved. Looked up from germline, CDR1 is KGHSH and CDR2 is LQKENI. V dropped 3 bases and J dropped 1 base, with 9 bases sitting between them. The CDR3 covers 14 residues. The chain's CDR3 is CASSPRGENTEAFF. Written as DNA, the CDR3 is TGTGCCAGCTCACCCCGTGGCGAGAACACTGAAGCTTTCTTT.

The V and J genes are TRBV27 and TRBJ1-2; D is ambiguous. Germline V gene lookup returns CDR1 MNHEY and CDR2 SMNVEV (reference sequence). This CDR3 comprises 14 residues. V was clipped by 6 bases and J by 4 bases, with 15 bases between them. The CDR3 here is CASSLGPYSYGYTF. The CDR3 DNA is TGTGCCAGCAGCCTTGGACCATACAGCTATGGCTACACCTTC.

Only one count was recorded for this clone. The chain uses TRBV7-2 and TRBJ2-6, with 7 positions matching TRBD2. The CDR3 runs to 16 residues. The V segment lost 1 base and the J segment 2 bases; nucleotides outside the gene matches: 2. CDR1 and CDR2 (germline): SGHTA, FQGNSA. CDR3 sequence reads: CASSLGGSPGANVLTF. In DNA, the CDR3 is TGTGCCAGCAGCTTAGGCGGGAGCCCTGGGGCCAACGTCCTGACTTTC.

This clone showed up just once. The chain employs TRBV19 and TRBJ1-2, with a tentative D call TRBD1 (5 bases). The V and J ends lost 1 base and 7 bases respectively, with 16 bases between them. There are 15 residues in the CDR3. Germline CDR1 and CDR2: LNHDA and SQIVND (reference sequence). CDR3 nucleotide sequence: TGTGCCAGTAGTATAGGGGGCCTGCGGGGTCGTGGCTACACCTTC. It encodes CASSIGGLRGRGYTF.

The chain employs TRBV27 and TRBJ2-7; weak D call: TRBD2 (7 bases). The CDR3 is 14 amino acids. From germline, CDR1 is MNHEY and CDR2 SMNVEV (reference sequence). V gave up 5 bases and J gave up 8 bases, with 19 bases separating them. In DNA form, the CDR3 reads TGTGCCAGCAGTCCCGAGGGGGGGACCTCCAAGCAGTACTTC. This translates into CASSPEGGTSKQYF.

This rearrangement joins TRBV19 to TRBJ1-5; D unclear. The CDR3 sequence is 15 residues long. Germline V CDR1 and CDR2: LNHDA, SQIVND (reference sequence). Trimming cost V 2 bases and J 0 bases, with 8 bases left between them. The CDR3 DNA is TGTGCCAGTAGTATATGGGCAGATAGCAATCAGCCCCAGCATTTT. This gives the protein CASSIWADSNQPQHF. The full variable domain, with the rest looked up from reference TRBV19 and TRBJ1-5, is DGGITQSPKYLFRKEGQNVTLSCEQNLNHDAMYWYRQDPGQGLRLIYYSQIVNDFQKGDIAEGYSVSREKKESFPLTVTSAQKNPTAFYLCASSIWADSNQPQHFGDGTRLSIL.

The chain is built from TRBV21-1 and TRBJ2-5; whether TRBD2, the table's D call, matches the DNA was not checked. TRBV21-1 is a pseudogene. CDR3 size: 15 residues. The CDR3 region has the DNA TGTGCCAGCAGCGCCCGGGCATCGGGAGGGGAGACCCAGTACTTC. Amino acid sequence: CASSARASGGETQYF.

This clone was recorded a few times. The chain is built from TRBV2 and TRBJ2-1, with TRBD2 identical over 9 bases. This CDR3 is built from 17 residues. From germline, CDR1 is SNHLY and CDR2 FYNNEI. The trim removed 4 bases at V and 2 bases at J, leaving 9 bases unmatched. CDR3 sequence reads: CASSGSNRGRAYNEQFF. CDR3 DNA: TGTGCCAGCAGTGGATCGAATCGCGGGAGGGCCTACAATGAGCAGTTCTTC.

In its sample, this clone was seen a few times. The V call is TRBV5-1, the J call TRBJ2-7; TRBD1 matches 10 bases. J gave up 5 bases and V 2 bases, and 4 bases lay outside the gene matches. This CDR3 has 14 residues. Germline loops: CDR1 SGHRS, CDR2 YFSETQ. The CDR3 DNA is TGCGCCAGCAGCTTCGGGGACAGGGGTCACGAGCAGTACTTC. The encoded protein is CASSFGDRGHEQYF.

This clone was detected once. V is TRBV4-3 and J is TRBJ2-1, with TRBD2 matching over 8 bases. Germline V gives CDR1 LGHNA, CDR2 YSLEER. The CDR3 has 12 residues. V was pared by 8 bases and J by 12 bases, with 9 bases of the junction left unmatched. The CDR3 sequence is CASAPGGGRQFF. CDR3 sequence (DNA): TGCGCCAGCGCGCCCGGCGGGGGGAGGCAGTTCTTC.

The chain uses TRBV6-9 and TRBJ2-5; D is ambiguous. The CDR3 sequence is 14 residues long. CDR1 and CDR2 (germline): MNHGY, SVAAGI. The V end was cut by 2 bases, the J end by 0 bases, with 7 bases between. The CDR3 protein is CASSYPRHQETQYF. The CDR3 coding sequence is TGTGCCAGCAGTTATCCCCGACACCAAGAGACCCAGTACTTC.